This T cell receptor beta chain emerged from a study of PD-L1 blockade in urothelial cancer. Study in general: From 2014, patients received atezolizumab, given as 1,200 mg intravenously every 3 weeks.

Assay: immunoSEQ multiplex PCR; the TCRdb copy retains only in-frame clones and omits some. The table has about 110,000 clones, 70% to 85% seen once; the top ten hold roughly 2.3%. This clonotype was sampled from a middle-aged man with urothelial cancer. The sample in question was PBMCs, obtained around atezolizumab (anti-PD-L1) treatment.

Here the CDR3 reads CASSLEQGGSEKLFF. The CDR3 bases are TGTGCCAGCAGCTTAGAACAGGGAGGGAGTGAAAAACTGTTTTTT. The V and J genes are TRBV13 and TRBJ1-4; D possibly corresponds to TRBD1 (6 bases). Germline V gene sequence: CDR1 PRHDT, CDR2 FYEKMQ (reference sequence). The CDR3 is 15 amino acids. With 1 base removed from V and 7 bases from J, the gap between germline ends came to 13 bases. Full variable domain (outside the CDR3, taken from reference TRBV13 and TRBJ1-4): AAGVIQSPRHLIKEKRETATLKCYPIPRHDTVYWYQQGPGQDPQFLISFYEKMQSDKGSIPDRFSAQQFSDYHSELNMSSLELGDSALYFCASSLEQGGSEKLFFGSGTQLSVL.